This T cell receptor (beta chain) was retrieved from a study of blood T cell repertoires in COVID-19. Across the whole study: Collection of acute and convalescent COVID-19 samples took place in the United States, Italy and Spain. T cells, B-cell-depleted T cells, or PBMCs supplied cDNA or gDNA.

The V end lost 0 bases, the J end lost 8 bases, and 9 bases lay between the germline ends. The CDR3 loop spans 13 amino acids. Germline V gives CDR1 KGHDR, CDR2 SFDVKD. Original analysis: By means of reference gene primer amplification, nucleated cell counts were estimated. TCRdb's table, derived via immunoSEQ multiplex PCR, lists solely in-frame clones and lacks some. Clone size and V and J calls were adopted from that table, with D and trimming inferred from the DNA. The sample contains some 500,000 clones, roughly nine tenths of which appear only once. The Seattle site enrolled patients during active infection and followed them longitudinally.

The sequencing sample was made of peripheral blood. The receptor comes from a woman in her forties or fifties with COVID-19, enrolled during active disease. The chain combines TRBV24-1 with TRBJ1-2; D is ambiguous. The CDR3 spells CATSDLQEKGYTF. The CDR3 coding sequence is TGTGCCACCAGTGATTTGCAGGAAAAAGGCTACACCTTC.